These 25 T cell receptor beta chains were sequenced from one sample in a study of blood T cell repertoires in COVID-19. The data were produced by immunoSEQ multiplex PCR, yet TCRdb's version contains in-frame clones alone and is incomplete. The sample yields around 450,000 clones, 87% seen once. Sequencing used PBMCs or T cells enriched from blood (not recorded which). These receptors originate from a woman aged 18-29 years who had recovered from COVID-19.

This CDR3 reads CASSIGGGQPQHF. CDR3 nucleotides: TGTGCCAGTAGTATTGGTGGCGGACAGCCCCAGCATTTT. The gene calls are TRBV19 and TRBJ1-5; D unresolved. V was trimmed by 3 bases and J by 7 bases, leaving 10 bases between them. This CDR3 has 13 amino acids. CDR1 and CDR2 from the germline V gene are LNHDA and SQIVND (reference sequence).

The CDR3 loop reads CASSGHRVKEQYF. CDR3 DNA: TGTGCCAGCAGCGGGCACAGGGTGAAAGAGCAGTACTTC. The V call is TRBV12-3 or TRBV12-4, the J call TRBJ2-7, with a tentative D call TRBD1 (6 bases). The germline V and J ends were trimmed by 6 bases and 7 bases, with 16 bases remaining between them. The CDR3 runs to 13 residues.

The V and J genes are TRBV11-2 and TRBJ1-6; D ambiguous. Germline-derived CDR1 and CDR2 are SGHAT and FQNNGV. Between the trimmed V and J ends, which lost 3 bases and 0 bases, there was a span of 12 bases. This CDR3 spans 17 amino acids. In DNA, the CDR3 is TGTGCCAGCAGCTTTACAGCGGATAGCTCCTATAATTCACCCCTCCACTTT. This codes for CASSFTADSSYNSPLHF.

The rearrangement links TRBV19 to TRBJ1-4, with TRBD1 matching over 8 bases. The CDR3 spans 18 residues. The V and J ends lost 5 bases and 3 bases, in that order; junction bases with no gene match: 14. Germline-derived CDR1 and CDR2 are LNHDA and SQIVND (reference sequence). The CDR3 reads CASSGGTGIEAPNEKLFF. DNA for the CDR3: TGTGCCAGTAGTGGAGGGACAGGCATCGAGGCGCCTAATGAAAAACTGTTTTTT.

The chain recombines TRBV5-8 with TRBJ1-2; a weak D match, TRBD1 (5 bases). Looked up from germline, CDR1 is SGHTS and CDR2 is YDEGEE. This CDR3 comprises 14 residues. V was cut by 0 bases and J by 4 bases, with 10 bases left in between. CDR3 region: CASSLEGHSYGYTF. The CDR3 DNA follows: TGTGCCAGCAGCTTGGAGGGGCACAGCTATGGCTACACCTTC.

The gene calls are TRBV5-1 and TRBJ2-2, with 8 bases lining up with TRBD1. The J segment lost 6 bases and the V segment lost 3 bases, leaving 4 bases of the junction unmatched. CDR1 is SGHRS, CDR2 YFSETQ, per germline. This CDR3 spans 14 amino acids. The DNA of the CDR3 is TGCGCCAGCAGCTCAGGGGGCGAAGCCGGGGAGCTGTTTTTT. It yields the protein CASSSGGEAGELFF.

The V and J genes are TRBV7-6 and TRBJ2-7; 11 nucleotides line up with TRBD1. The germline CDR1 and CDR2 sequences are SGHVS and FNYEAQ. V dropped 2 bases and J dropped 3; count of bases not matched to a gene: 6. This CDR3 has 16 amino acids. The CDR3 sequence is CASSLNGQGAFYEQYF. The CDR3, as DNA: TGTGCCAGCAGCTTAAACGGACAGGGGGCCTTCTACGAGCAGTACTTC.

The chain uses TRBV5-1 and TRBJ1-4; 7 positions match TRBD1. The CDR3 loop spans 14 amino acids. Losses at the gene ends were 0 bases for V and 8 bases for J; bases not matched to a gene: 4. Germline V lookup: CDR1 SGHRS, CDR2 YFSETQ. CDR3 in amino acids: CASSLGQGYEKLFF. The CDR3 nucleotides are TGCGCCAGCAGCTTGGGACAGGGCTACGAAAAACTGTTTTTT. Drawing the rest from reference TRBV5-1 and TRBJ1-4, the complete variable domain is KAGVTQTPRYLIKTRGQQVTLSCSPISGHRSVSWYQQTPGQGLQFLFEYFSETQRNKGNFPGRFSGRQFSNSRSEMNVSTLELGDSALYLCASSLGQGYEKLFFGSGTQLSVL.

The sample holds a few counts of this clone. The chain combines TRBV3-1 (or the pseudogene TRBV3-2) with TRBJ2-3; 15 bases fit TRBD2. Germline V CDR1 and CDR2: LGHDT, YNNKEL (reference sequence). With 4 bases clipped from V and 8 bases from J, the junction kept 10 bases outside the gene matches. The CDR3 loop spans 17 amino acids. In nucleotides, the CDR3 is TGTGCCAGCAGCCCCGGACTAGCGGGGGGGCTCCAGGGTACGCAGTATTTT. Translating gives CASSPGLAGGLQGTQYF.

The chain employs TRBV19 and TRBJ1-5; D might be TRBD1 (5 bases). The CDR3 totals 14 residues. V was pared by 6 bases and J by 3 bases, with 12 bases between. Germline loops: CDR1 LNHDA, CDR2 SQIVND (reference sequence). The CDR3 region is CASRPTVDNQPQHF. The DNA for the CDR3 is TGTGCCAGTAGGCCGACAGTTGACAATCAGCCCCAGCATTTT.

V is TRBV7-9 and J is TRBJ1-3, with D possibly being TRBD1 (6 bases). V lost 4 bases, J lost 2 bases, and 15 bases lay in between. The CDR3 is made up of 16 amino acids. Germline-derived CDR1 and CDR2 are SEHNR and FQNEAQ (reference sequence). CDR3 sequence reads: CASSSLQGRPGNTIYF. The CDR3 DNA is TGTGCCAGCAGCTCCCTACAGGGACGACCTGGAAACACCATATATTTT.

The chain combines TRBV7-9 with TRBJ2-7, with D perhaps TRBD2 (5 bases). Looked up from germline, CDR1 is SEHNR and CDR2 is FQNEAQ (reference sequence). With 2 bases removed from V and 0 bases from J, the gap between germline ends came to 14 bases. The CDR3 is 16 residues long. Written as DNA, the CDR3 is TGTGCCAGCAGCTTATGGCTAGACGGGGACTCCTACGAGCAGTACTTC. Residues: CASSLWLDGDSYEQYF. Full variable domain (rest looked up from reference TRBV7-9 and TRBJ2-7): DTGVSQNPRHKITKRGQNVTFRCDPISEHNRLYWYRQTLGQGPEFLTYFQNEAQLEKSRLLSDRFSAERPKGSFSTLEIQRTEQGDSAMYLCASSLWLDGDSYEQYFGPGTRLTVT.

The chain links TRBV7-2 to TRBJ1-2; 8 nucleotides line up with TRBD1. CDR1 and CDR2 (germline): SGHTA, FQGNSA. This CDR3 region has 15 residues. Unmatched junction bases numbered 8, after V lost 3 bases and J lost 5 bases. This CDR3 is CASSLGQAEVYGYTF. CDR3 DNA: TGTGCCAGCAGCTTGGGACAGGCGGAGGTATATGGCTACACCTTC.

This sequence joins TRBV5-8 and TRBJ1-1; 7 positions match TRBD1. Germline assignment: CDR1 SGHTS and CDR2 YDEGEE. V dropped 0 bases and J dropped 7; count of bases not matched to a gene: 6. The CDR3 runs 14 residues. The CDR3 protein is CASSLGQGLFEAFF. Written as DNA, the CDR3 is TGTGCCAGCAGCTTGGGACAGGGCCTATTTGAAGCTTTCTTT.

This chain connects TRBV9 to TRBJ1-2; the D is unclear. Germline loops: CDR1 SGDLS, CDR2 YYNGEE. Trimming pared 0 bases from V and 8 bases from J, leaving 11 bases between. The CDR3 runs 13 residues. The CDR3 region is CASSVGQAGGYTF. The CDR3 DNA reads as TGTGCCAGCAGCGTAGGGCAGGCGGGCGGCTACACCTTC.

This clone has ten or more counts. The chain joins TRBV21-1 to TRBJ2-7; whether TRBD2, the table's D call, matches the DNA was not checked. TRBV21-1 is recorded as a pseudogene. The CDR3 covers 16 residues. The CDR3 DNA sequence: TGTGCCAGCAGCCGGACTAGCGGGGGCTTCGCCTACGAGCAGTACTTC. Translation: CASSRTSGGFAYEQYF.

The V and J genes are TRBV25-1 and TRBJ2-1; D may be TRBD2 (6 bases). Trimming took 2 bases from V and 8 from J, leaving 25 bases between them. The CDR3 runs to 18 residues. CDR1 MGHDK and CDR2 SYGVNS come from the germline V gene. CDR3 sequence reads: CASSERLTEGTRSDEQFF. CDR3 DNA: TGTGCCAGCAGTGAACGATTAACTGAAGGGACTCGGAGTGATGAGCAGTTCTTC.

The chain combines TRBV27 with TRBJ2-1; TRBD2 agrees at 7 bases. The germline gives CDR1 MNHEY, CDR2 SMNVEV (reference sequence). The CDR3 has 17 residues. V dropped 5 bases and J dropped 4; count of bases not matched to a gene: 14. CDR3 sequence (DNA): TGTGCCAGCAGTCTAGGGCTCCTGGGGGGGTTTTACAATGAGCAGTTCTTC. Protein product: CASSLGLLGGFYNEQFF.

The genes are TRBV19 and TRBJ1-5, with D tentatively TRBD1 (5 bases). Germline V gene data show CDR1 as LNHDA and CDR2 as SQIVND (reference sequence). Trimming took off 6 bases at V and 3 bases at J, with 18 bases between the two ends. This CDR3 comprises 16 residues. CDR3 DNA sequence: TGTGCCAGTAGGGGGAGCGGGGGTTGGGTCAATCAGCCCCAGCATTTT. It translates to CASRGSGGWVNQPQHF.

V and J are TRBV28 and TRBJ1-1; D is perhaps TRBD1 (6 bases). V lost 4 bases and J lost 0, with 15 bases in between. This CDR3 comprises 16 residues. Per the germline V gene, CDR1 is MDHEN and CDR2 is SYDVKM. The DNA for the CDR3 is TGTGCCAGCAGTTCCCGTGGGGGGGGGCTGAACACTGAAGCTTTCTTT. Translation: CASSSRGGGLNTEAFF. The variable domain in full, with the rest retrieved from reference TRBV28 and TRBJ1-1, is DVKVTQSSRYLVKRTGEKVFLECVQDMDHENMFWYRQDPGLGLRLIYFSYDVKMKEKGDIPEGYSVSREKKERFSLILESASTNQTSMYLCASSSRGGGLNTEAFFGQGTRLTVV.

This clone has a handful of counts. V and J are TRBV5-1 and TRBJ2-3, with 11 bases identical to TRBD1. J was trimmed by 5 bases and V by 1 base; bases with no gene match: 6. The CDR3 loop spans 16 amino acids. Germline assignment: CDR1 SGHRS and CDR2 YFSETQ. CDR3 in amino acids: CASSLSGDRGGDTQYF. The CDR3 coding sequence is TGCGCCAGCAGCTTGTCTGGGGACAGGGGGGGAGATACGCAGTATTTT.

The V call is TRBV30, the J call TRBJ1-1; D is uncertain. CDR3 size: 15 residues. CDR1 and CDR2 from the germline V gene are GTSNPN and SVGIG (reference sequence). Trimming cost V 1 base and J 5 bases, with 17 bases left between them. This CDR3 reads CAWSAVAGLQTEAFF. CDR3 nucleotides: TGTGCCTGGAGTGCCGTGGCAGGTCTACAGACTGAAGCTTTCTTT.

The CDR3 DNA reads as TGTGCCAGCAGCCAATCACGGACATCTGAAGCTTTCTTT. Translating gives CASSQSRTSEAFF. The V gene is TRBV3-1 (or the pseudogene TRBV3-2), the J gene TRBJ1-1; possibly TRBD1 for D (5 bases). Germline V lookup: CDR1 LGHDT, CDR2 YNNKEL (reference sequence). The CDR3 is 13 amino acids. Trimming stripped 2 bases from V and 6 bases from J, with 10 bases between.

There are a few counts of this clone. The chain links TRBV7-9 to TRBJ1-4, with TRBD1 matching 9 bases. Trimming cost V 8 bases and J 3 bases; bases outside gene matches: 1. The CDR3 totals 13 residues. Germline CDR1 and CDR2: SEHNR and FQNEAQ (reference sequence). The CDR3: CASGTGSNEKLFF. Here the CDR3 DNA reads TGTGCCAGCGGGACAGGGTCTAATGAAAAACTGTTTTTT.

The V and J genes are TRBV2 and TRBJ1-2, with 7 bases that match TRBD1. Germline V gene lookup returns CDR1 SNHLY and CDR2 FYNNEI. The CDR3 is 13 residues long. V was clipped by 8 bases and J by 2 bases; unmatched bases: 5. The chain's CDR3 is CASRRDRNYGYTF. CDR3 DNA sequence: TGTGCCAGCCGTCGGGACAGAAACTATGGCTACACCTTC.